This TCR beta chain derives from a study of radiation and T cells in renal cell carcinoma. The assay was immunoSEQ multiplex PCR, and TCRdb's table has in-frame clones only and misses some. Of over 60,000 clones listed, over 65% are singletons. Described time point: blood 4 weeks post-SBRT, at nephrectomy. The treatment denotes: 15 Gy SBRT to primary tumor, nephrectomy 4 weeks later. The specimen comprised blood, sampled from a patient whose treatment included radiotherapy and nephrectomy. The clonotype was recovered from a woman aged 60-75 years with renal cell carcinoma.

CDR3 sequence (DNA): TGCAGCGTCTCTGCTAGGGGGGATTACACTGAAGCTTTCTTT. Translated, it gives CSVSARGDYTEAFF. The V and J genes are TRBV29-1 and TRBJ1-1; TRBD1 might be the D (6 bases). Germline V lookup: CDR1 SQVTM, CDR2 ANQGSEA. The V end lost 6 bases, the J end lost 3 bases, and 17 bases lay between the germline ends. CDR3 size: 14 residues.